These T cell receptor beta chains were read from a single sample in a study of identifying expanded T cells in peripheral blood. The assay was immunoSEQ multiplex PCR, and TCRdb's table has in-frame clones only and misses some. This table holds 80,000 to 95,000 clones, 88% found once. The sample consisted of blood. These TCRs come from a person aged 18 to 75 in good health. Each CDR3 is given with its conserved first and last residue. D genes are given only for firm matches. The size of a clone is reported for some rows only, either as once, few or many, or as a class for expanded clones.

d_call,clone_size,v_call,j_call,cdr3_nt,cdr3_aa
.,.,TRBV9,TRBJ2-2,TGTGCCAGCAGCGTAGTGGGCGGGGAGCTGTTTTTT,CASSVVGGELFF
.,once,TRBV7-2,TRBJ2-3,TGTGCCAGCAGCTTAGGGGGGACGGATACGCAGTATTTT,CASSLGGTDTQYF
.,.,TRBV2,TRBJ1-1,TGTGCCAGCAGTGGTCAGAACACTGAAGCTTTCTTT,CASSGQNTEAFF
TRBD1,.,TRBV5-4,TRBJ2-5,TGTGCCAGCAGCTCGGGACAGCAAGAGACCCAGTACTTC,CASSSGQQETQYF
.,.,TRBV11-2,TRBJ2-6,TGTGCCAGCAGCTTAGATCGAACCTCTGGGGCCAACGTCCTGACTTTC,CASSLDRTSGANVLTF
TRBD2,.,TRBV5-1,TRBJ2-3,TGCGCCAGCAGCTTGAGCGGGGGGGCATCAGATACGCAGTATTTT,CASSLSGGASDTQYF
.,.,TRBV7-9,TRBJ2-7,TGTGCCAGCAGCTTAGTGGACGGCCGGGGGCAGTACTTC,CASSLVDGRGQYF
.,.,TRBV5-1,TRBJ2-3,TGCGCCAGCAGCTTGGCGGCAGCGACCACAGATACGCAGTATTTT,CASSLAAATTDTQYF
.,.,TRBV7-9,TRBJ2-5,TGTGCCAGCGCCCTTGGTGGGGAGACCCAGTACTTC,CASALGGETQYF
TRBD2,.,TRBV5-6,TRBJ2-7,TGTGCCAGCAGCCAGGGACGACTAGCGGGAGTGGACGAGCAGTACTTC,CASSQGRLAGVDEQYF